The 20 T cell receptor beta chains reported below all come from one sample, sequenced in a study of cytomegalovirus exposure and HLA in healthy donors. PCR amplification relied on 60 Vbeta primers (plus 13 Jbeta primers). The protocol was immunoSEQ multiplex PCR, while the TCRdb copy is restricted to in-frame clones and leaves out a portion. This table holds 150,000 to 180,000 clones, around 74% found once. The material sequenced was PBMCs. These receptors came from a man between 18 and 29 years old in good health and CMV-seronegative.

Turning to this clone: At one of its ends the junction is not consistent with the germline gene, which may arise from a read error. This chain connects TRBV2 to TRBJ2-6; D is perhaps TRBD2 (6 bases). Germline loops: CDR1 SNHLY, CDR2 FYNNEI. The CDR3 is 15 residues long. CDR3 residues: CAWRGNKAGANGLTF. For the CDR3, the DNA is TGTGCCTGGCGGGGCAATAAGGCTGGGGCCAACGGCCTGACTTTC.

This clone appeared a few times. This chain joins TRBV7-6 and TRBJ1-1, with 8 bases aligning to TRBD1. The length of the CDR3 is 13 residues. V shed 5 bases, J shed 9 bases, and the junction held 8 bases outside the gene matches. Looked up from germline, CDR1 is SGHVS and CDR2 is FNYEAQ. The CDR3 spells CASSPGQGRKAFF. The CDR3 region has the DNA TGTGCCAGCAGCCCCGGACAGGGAAGGAAAGCTTTCTTT. Full variable domain (outside the CDR3, taken from reference TRBV7-6 and TRBJ1-1): GAGVSQSPRYKVTKRGQDVALRCDPISGHVSLYWYRQALGQGPEFLTYFNYEAQQDKSGLPNDRFSAERPEGSISTLTIQRTEQRDSAMYRCASSPGQGRKAFFGQGTRLTVV.

The chain carries TRBV7-9 and TRBJ2-3, with 12 bases fitting TRBD2. Germline V lookup: CDR1 SEHNR, CDR2 FQNEAQ (reference sequence). V gave up 4 bases and J gave up 3 bases; unmatched junction bases: 2. The CDR3 loop spans 15 amino acids. The CDR3 here is CASSSSGGATDTQYF. CDR3 DNA sequence: TGTGCCAGCAGCTCTAGCGGGGGGGCTACAGATACGCAGTATTTT.

The V and J genes are TRBV7-9 and TRBJ1-1, with TRBD1 matching 7 bases. This CDR3 is built from 14 residues. V lost 0 bases, J lost 5 bases, and 3 bases stayed unmatched. CDR1 is SEHNR, CDR2 FQNEAQ, per germline (reference sequence). In nucleotides, the CDR3 is TGTGCCAGCAGCTTAGCGGTACAGGGGACTGAAGCTTTCTTT. Its protein product is CASSLAVQGTEAFF.

The chain couples TRBV6-4 to TRBJ1-2; 8 bases match TRBD1. Germline CDR1 is MRHNA and CDR2 is SNTAGT. With V trimmed by 2 bases and J by 7 bases, 9 bases remained unmatched. The CDR3 totals 15 residues. The DNA for the CDR3 is TGTGCCAGCAGTGACCCCGGCCAGGGGGCGTTTGGCTACACCTTC. This gives the protein CASSDPGQGAFGYTF.

The chain couples TRBV28 to TRBJ1-2, with a weak D call TRBD1 (6 bases). The CDR3 contains 14 residues. Trimming removed 7 bases at V and 6 bases at J, with 18 bases between. Germline V CDR1 and CDR2: MDHEN, SYDVKM. The CDR3 protein is CASKSIATGDGYTF. The DNA of the CDR3 is TGTGCCAGCAAATCCATAGCGACAGGAGATGGCTACACCTTC.

The V call is TRBV14, the J call TRBJ1-1; 11 positions agree with TRBD1. Looked up from germline, CDR1 is SGHDN and CDR2 is FVKESK. V shed 4 bases and J 5 bases; nucleotides not matched to a gene: 9. The length of the CDR3 is 16 residues. The CDR3 nucleotides read TGTGCCAGCAGCCGGCTGGACAGGGGGCGGACGACTGAAGCTTTCTTT. Translation: CASSRLDRGRTTEAFF.

V usage is TRBV10-1 and J usage is TRBJ2-1, with D perhaps TRBD2 (7 bases). Trimming stripped 0 bases from V and 6 bases from J, with 18 bases between. This CDR3 has 17 residues. Germline loops: CDR1 WNHNN, CDR2 SYGVQD (reference sequence). In DNA, the CDR3 is TGCGCCAGCAGTGAGTCTTGGGCAGGGAGGGGGATCAATGAGCAGTTCTTC. It translates to CASSESWAGRGINEQFF.

The chain employs TRBV5-4 and TRBJ2-3; 9 bases agree with TRBD2. The CDR3 runs to 16 residues. Germline assignment: CDR1 SGHNT and CDR2 YYREEE (reference sequence). The junction had 6 bases not matched to a gene; V was cut back by 1 base and J by 3 bases. CDR3 sequence (DNA): TGTGCCAGCAGCTTGCTGGGCGGGGGGGCGACAGATACGCAGTATTTT. Translating it yields CASSLLGGGATDTQYF.

CDR3 bases: TGTGCCAGCAGCCGACAGGGACAGGGAACCTACAATGAGCAGTTCTTC. This translates into CASSRQGQGTYNEQFF. This chain links TRBV7-2 with TRBJ2-1, with TRBD1 matching 9 bases. Germline V lookup: CDR1 SGHTA, CDR2 FQGNSA. CDR3 length: 16 amino acids. With V trimmed by 5 bases and J by 2 bases, 7 bases remained unmatched.

The chain is built from TRBV7-2 and TRBJ1-2, with TRBD1 as a possible D gene (5 bases). V lost 1 base and J lost 2, with 17 bases in between. Germline lookup yields CDR1 SGHTA and CDR2 FQGNSA. The length of the CDR3 is 17 residues. The CDR3 bases are TGTGCCAGCAGCTTAGGAAGGGGTGGGGCGGTGAACTATGGCTACACCTTC. This translates into CASSLGRGGAVNYGYTF. Using reference TRBV7-2 and TRBJ1-2 for the parts outside the CDR3, the full variable domain is GAGVSQSPSNKVTEKGKDVELRCDPISGHTALYWYRQSLGQGLEFLIYFQGNSAPDKSGLPSDRFSAERTGGSVSTLTIQRTQQEDSAVYLCASSLGRGGAVNYGYTFGSGTRLTVV.

The chain has TRBV7-2 and TRBJ1-2, with D unresolved. The CDR3 length is 12 residues. CDR1 and CDR2 (germline): SGHTA, FQGNSA. Deletions cut 4 bases from V and 4 bases from J, with 7 bases between. The CDR3 is CASSSSGYGYTF. CDR3 nucleotides: TGTGCCAGCAGCTCGTCGGGCTATGGCTACACCTTC. Looking up the rest from reference TRBV7-2 and TRBJ1-2 gives the full variable domain: GAGVSQSPSNKVTEKGKDVELRCDPISGHTALYWYRQSLGQGLEFLIYFQGNSAPDKSGLPSDRFSAERTGGSVSTLTIQRTQQEDSAVYLCASSSSGYGYTFGSGTRLTVV.

The chain couples TRBV10-3 to TRBJ2-3; D perhaps matches TRBD2 (6 bases). Germline loops: CDR1 ENHRY, CDR2 SYGVKD. V shed 3 bases and J shed 6 bases, with 16 bases lying between them. This CDR3 has 15 residues. Written as DNA, the CDR3 is TGTGCCATCAGTGATAGTGCGGGGCGGTGGGATACGCAGTATTTT. Protein: CAISDSAGRWDTQYF.

The chain employs TRBV5-1 and TRBJ1-5; TRBD1 might be the D (5 bases). Looked up from germline, CDR1 is SGHRS and CDR2 is YFSETQ. This CDR3 is built from 14 residues. Trimming removed 0 bases from V and 7 bases from J, with 11 bases in between. CDR3 DNA sequence: TGCGCCAGCAGCTTGGCCGACAGAACACAGCCCCAGCATTTT. This gives the protein CASSLADRTQPQHF. The full variable domain, in which reference TRBV5-1 and TRBJ1-5 provide the parts outside the CDR3, is KAGVTQTPRYLIKTRGQQVTLSCSPISGHRSVSWYQQTPGQGLQFLFEYFSETQRNKGNFPGRFSGRQFSNSRSEMNVSTLELGDSALYLCASSLADRTQPQHFGDGTRLSIL.

Notes on this clone: At one end the junction does not follow the germline gene, possibly because of a read error. The chain carries TRBV7-2 and TRBJ1-1, with D possibly matching TRBD1 (5 bases). CDR1 and CDR2 (germline): SGHTA, FQGNSA. The CDR3 is 16 amino acids. The CDR3 protein is CASNLLGLQGHTEAFF. DNA of the CDR3: TGTGCCAGCAACTTACTAGGTTTGCAGGGCCACACTGAAGCTTTCTTT.

J is TRBJ2-3 and V is TRBV6-4, with D possibly matching TRBD2 (6 bases). Trimming took 4 bases from V and 0 from J, leaving 8 bases between them. CDR1 is MRHNA and CDR2 is SNTAGT in the germline V gene. The CDR3 runs 14 residues. For the CDR3, the DNA is TGTGCCAGCAGTGTTAGCGGAAGCACAGATACGCAGTATTTT. Amino acids: CASSVSGSTDTQYF.

This clone was detected only once. The chain joins TRBV4-2 to TRBJ2-1, with a tentative D call TRBD1 (6 bases). There are 12 residues in the CDR3. Germline CDR1 is LGHNA and CDR2 is YNFKEQ. Trimming took 5 bases from V and 9 from J, leaving 11 bases between them. The CDR3 bases are TGTGCCAGCAGCACCCAGGGGAGTGAGCAGTTCTTC. Translation: CASSTQGSEQFF.

The rearrangement uses TRBV18 and TRBJ1-5; a weak D match, TRBD1 (6 bases). The V and J ends lost 5 bases and 1 base respectively, with 15 bases between them. The CDR3 is made up of 16 amino acids. In germline, CDR1 is KGHSH, CDR2 LQKENI. For the CDR3, the DNA is TGTGCCAGCTCAGTCCAGGGGCGGTCGAGCAATCAGCCCCAGCATTTT. Translation gives CASSVQGRSSNQPQHF.

V is TRBV28 and J is TRBJ2-7, with 7 nucleotides matching TRBD1. The CDR3 is 13 amino acids. Losses at the gene ends were 11 bases for V and 2 bases for J; bases not matched to a gene: 9. Germline CDR1 MDHEN, CDR2 SYDVKM. The CDR3 loop reads CACTTGATYEQYF. In nucleotides, the CDR3 is TGTGCCTGCACAACAGGGGCAACCTACGAGCAGTACTTC.

The count of this clone is one. The chain uses TRBV6-5 and TRBJ1-1; 10 nucleotides agree with TRBD1. Germline CDR1 MNHEY, CDR2 SVGAGI. V gave up 6 bases and J gave up 5 bases; unmatched junction bases: 9. The CDR3 spans 15 residues. This CDR3 is CASSPGQGRRTEAFF. As DNA, the CDR3 is TGTGCCAGCAGCCCGGGACAGGGGAGGCGGACTGAAGCTTTCTTT.